The 25 T cell receptor beta chains listed next were all sequenced from one sample in a study of CD8+CD57+ T cells in acquired aplastic anemia. TCR beta VDJ and CDR3 profiling used genomic DNA as template. TCRdb used MiXCR to reprocess the reads, holding one entry per CDR3 protein. The sample lists about 170,000 distinct CDR3 sequences; around 60% were seen once. Sequencing input: sorted CD4+, CD8+, or CD8+CD57+ T cells (not recorded which) from PBMCs. The receptors were gathered from a human donor in good health.

In the case of this clonotype: Sequence at one end of the junction differs from germline and may be a read error. V is TRBV19 and J is TRBJ2-7; TRBD1 might be the D (6 bases). CDR1 is LNHDA, CDR2 SQIVND, per germline (reference sequence). This CDR3 has 16 amino acids. The CDR3 DNA reads TGTGCCAGCAGTATGGCTGAGACCACAGGGACCTACGAGCAGTACTTC. As protein: CASSMAETTGTYEQYF.

This chain links TRBV19 with TRBJ2-3; a possible D gene is TRBD2 (5 bases). Trimming removed 6 bases from V and 0 bases from J, with 16 bases in between. Germline V lookup: CDR1 LNHDA, CDR2 SQIVND (reference sequence). The CDR3 covers 16 residues. CDR3 in DNA: TGTGCCAGTAGGTACGCCGGACTGTCTAGCACAGATACGCAGTATTTT. Translating it yields CASRYAGLSSTDTQYF.

With regard to this clonotype: Germline is not matched at one junction end, which may reflect a read error. The V and J genes are TRBV10-3 and TRBJ2-7, with 12 bases lining up with TRBD1. Germline CDR1 ENHRY, CDR2 SYGVKD. The CDR3 is 15 residues long. The CDR3 protein is CASSYGTGGFYEQYF. CDR3 DNA sequence: TGTGCCAGCAGTTACGGGACAGGGGGCTTCTACGAGCAGTACTTC.

The chain employs TRBV24-1 and TRBJ2-7, with D unresolved. Germline V gene lookup returns CDR1 KGHDR and CDR2 SFDVKD. Trimming took off 0 bases at V and 4 bases at J, with 12 bases between the two ends. The CDR3 is made up of 15 amino acids. As DNA, the CDR3 is TGTGCCACCAGTGATTTGCCGATTACCGTTTACGAGCAGTACTTC. The encoded protein is CATSDLPITVYEQYF.

For this clonotype: One end of the junction fails to match germline, which may point to a read error. The gene calls are TRBV7-3 and TRBJ1-4; D unresolved. In germline, CDR1 is SGHTA, CDR2 FQGTGA. The length of the CDR3 is 11 residues. Here the CDR3 DNA reads TGCGCCAGTGAGAGAGGTGAAAAACTGTTTTTT. Translating gives CASERGEKLFF. Based on the CDR3 plus reference TRBV7-3 and TRBJ1-4, the full variable domain is GAGVSQTPSNKVTEKGKYVELRCDPISGHTALYWYRQSLGQGPEFLIYFQGTGAADDSGLPNDRFFAVRPEGSVSTLKIQRTERGDSAVYLCASERGEKLFFGSGTQLSVL.

The chain has TRBV2 and TRBJ2-7, with TRBD1 matching over 8 bases. With V trimmed by 1 base and J by 2 bases, 4 bases remained unmatched. The CDR3 length is 15 residues. Germline lookup yields CDR1 SNHLY and CDR2 FYNNEI. The CDR3 loop reads CASSEVKTGAYEQYF. Written as DNA, the CDR3 is TGTGCCAGCAGTGAAGTAAAGACAGGGGCCTACGAGCAGTACTTC.

The gene calls are TRBV20-1 and TRBJ2-2; D remains ambiguous. The CDR3 is 15 residues long. The germline CDR1 and CDR2 sequences are DFQATT and SNEGSKA (reference sequence). V was shortened by 5 bases and J by 2 bases, with 15 bases between the two germline ends. CDR3 region: CSASKIVPNTGELFF. The CDR3 DNA sequence: TGCAGTGCTTCGAAGATAGTTCCTAACACCGGGGAGCTGTTTTTT.

The genes are TRBV20-1 and TRBJ2-3; 14 nucleotides agree with TRBD2. The CDR3 loop spans 15 amino acids. J lost 5 bases, V lost 3 bases, and 4 bases had no gene match. Germline V lookup: CDR1 DFQATT, CDR2 SNEGSKA (reference sequence). The CDR3 sequence is CSASPGTSGGDTQYF. Here the CDR3 DNA reads TGCAGTGCTAGTCCCGGGACTAGCGGGGGAGATACGCAGTATTTT.

In this sample, this clonotype turned up many times. The V and J genes are TRBV3-1 and TRBJ2-7; TRBD2 is a possible D gene (6 bases). Germline V gene lookup returns CDR1 LGHDT and CDR2 YNNKEL (reference sequence). The CDR3 sequence is 16 residues long. V dropped 3 bases and J dropped 2 bases, with 17 bases sitting between them. CDR3 region: CASSQPRGKVPYEQYF. The CDR3 region has the DNA TGTGCCAGCAGCCAGCCCCGCGGGAAGGTCCCCTACGAGCAGTACTTC.

The chain couples TRBV5-1 to TRBJ2-3; D ambiguous. The CDR3 extends over 14 amino acids. Per the germline V gene, CDR1 is SGHRS and CDR2 is YFSETQ. V lost 2 bases and J lost 0, with 7 bases in between. The CDR3 protein is CASSFETSTDTQYF. DNA for the CDR3: TGCGCCAGCAGCTTCGAGACTAGCACAGATACGCAGTATTTT.

V is TRBV29-1 and J is TRBJ1-2; 8 positions match TRBD1. J lost 0 bases, V lost 3 bases, and 0 bases had no gene match. The CDR3 is made up of 13 amino acids. Germline CDR1 and CDR2: SQVTM and ANQGSEA. CDR3 DNA: TGCAGCGTTGAGACAGGGGCTAACTATGGCTACACCTTC. Residues: CSVETGANYGYTF.

This clonotype was recorded at least ten times. V and J are TRBV29-1 and TRBJ1-1; D remains ambiguous. Deletions cut 3 bases from V and 1 base from J, with 12 bases between. The CDR3 contains 14 residues. CDR1 and CDR2 from the germline V gene are SQVTM and ANQGSEA. CDR3 residues: CSVEGGKTNTEAFF. The CDR3 DNA sequence: TGCAGCGTTGAGGGAGGGAAGACGAACACTGAAGCTTTCTTT.

The chain recombines TRBV4-3 with TRBJ2-5; D is unresolved. Trimming removed 1 base from V and 3 bases from J, with 6 bases in between. CDR3 length: 13 residues. The germline gives CDR1 LGHNA, CDR2 YSLEER. In DNA, the CDR3 is TGCGCCAGCAGCCAAGGAGTCGAAGAGACCCAGTACTTC. Amino acids: CASSQGVEETQYF.

The chain employs TRBV5-1 and TRBJ2-5; 10 bases line up with TRBD2. With the DNA end fitting TRBJ2-1 better, the J assignment may be wrong. The germline V gene has CDR1 SGHRS and CDR2 YFSETQ. The CDR3 runs 16 residues. CDR3 DNA sequence: TGCGCCAGCAGCTCGGGTAGTCAGCGGGAGGGGAATGAGCAGTTCTTC. Encoded protein: CASSSGSQREGNEQFF.

The rearrangement links TRBV5-1 to TRBJ1-1; D uncertain. V gave up 4 bases and J gave up 0 bases, with 13 bases separating them. The CDR3 has 15 amino acids. CDR1 and CDR2 from the germline V gene are SGHRS and YFSETQ. CDR3 residues: CASSPGPPMNTEAFF. The CDR3 DNA is TGCGCCAGCAGCCCAGGACCGCCGATGAACACTGAAGCTTTCTTT.

The CDR3 DNA is TGTGCCAGCACCTGGGGTTCTGAGGGTGAAAAACTGTTTTTT. This sequence encodes CASTWGSEGEKLFF. The chain is built from TRBV9 and TRBJ1-4; D is unresolved. CDR3 length: 14 amino acids. V gave up 6 bases and J gave up 7 bases, with 16 bases separating them. Germline V CDR1 and CDR2: SGDLS, YYNGEE.

The rearrangement uses TRBV7-2 and TRBJ2-7; TRBD2 is a possible D gene (5 bases). Germline V gives CDR1 SGHTA, CDR2 FQGNSA. The CDR3 totals 11 residues. V lost 7 bases, J lost 3 bases, and 7 bases lay in between. CDR3: CASTEGYEQYF. CDR3 DNA sequence: TGTGCCAGCACCGAGGGCTACGAGCAGTACTTC.

The J gene is TRBJ2-1, the V gene TRBV7-6, with 12 bases fitting TRBD2. Trimming at V came to 5 bases and at J to 6 bases, leaving 8 bases not matched to a gene. The CDR3 contains 16 residues. Germline CDR1 reads SGHVS; CDR2 reads FNYEAQ. CDR3 region: CASSPASGGAGNEQFF. CDR3 coding DNA: TGTGCCAGCAGCCCTGCTAGCGGGGGGGCTGGCAATGAGCAGTTCTTC.

This clonotype occurred many times. This chain uses TRBV10-1 with TRBJ1-2; D is unresolved. CDR3 length: 10 residues. Germline V CDR1 and CDR2: WNHNN, SYGVQD (reference sequence). Trimming removed 3 bases from V and 7 bases from J, with 3 bases in between. The CDR3: CASSEGGYTF. As DNA, the CDR3 is TGCGCCAGCAGTGAAGGTGGCTACACCTTC.

This clonotype has only one observation. One end of the junction varies from germline; a read error may be responsible. The V gene is TRBV15, the J gene TRBJ2-7; 10 bases agree with TRBD1. Germline V gives CDR1 LNHNV, CDR2 YYDKDF (reference sequence). The CDR3 length is 17 residues. CDR3 sequence reads: CATSRELGDRGGYERYF. In DNA form, the CDR3 reads TGTGCCACCAGCAGAGAACTTGGGGACAGGGGTGGCTACGAGCGGTACTTC.

This clonotype was detected ten times or more. The CDR3: CASSLLAVPVEQYF. CDR3 DNA: TGTGCCAGCAGCTTATTAGCGGTCCCGGTCGAGCAGTACTTC. The chain is built from TRBV5-8 and TRBJ2-7; maybe TRBD2 (6 bases). The germline V and J ends were trimmed by 2 bases and 6 bases, with 15 bases remaining between them. Germline loops: CDR1 SGHTS, CDR2 YDEGEE. There are 14 residues in the CDR3.

This chain joins TRBV24-1 and TRBJ2-1; D is possibly TRBD2 (5 bases). The CDR3 is 16 residues long. The germline CDR1 and CDR2 sequences are KGHDR and SFDVKD. Trimming stripped 4 bases from V and 4 bases from J, with 16 bases between. The CDR3 sequence is CATSEPTRGPYNEQFF. For the CDR3, the DNA is TGTGCCACCAGTGAGCCTACTAGAGGACCGTACAATGAGCAGTTCTTC.

The chain uses TRBV20-1 and TRBJ2-1; D is perhaps TRBD2 (6 bases). Trimming removed 0 bases from V and 7 bases from J, with 13 bases in between. CDR1 DFQATT and CDR2 SNEGSKA come from the germline V gene (reference sequence). CDR3 length: 14 residues. This CDR3 reads CSARDPRDSNEQFF. The CDR3 coding sequence is TGCAGTGCTAGAGACCCAAGGGACTCTAATGAGCAGTTCTTC.

V and J are TRBV5-4 and TRBJ2-1; 7 bases are shared with TRBD2. Germline CDR1 reads SGHNT; CDR2 reads YYREEE (reference sequence). This CDR3 has 13 residues. The junction had 8 bases not matched to a gene; V was cut back by 0 bases and J by 14 bases. The CDR3 nucleotides are TGTGCCAGCAGCTTGGCCGGGAGGAATGATGAGTTCTTC. Amino acid sequence: CASSLAGRNDEFF.

The chain recombines TRBV9 with TRBJ2-1, with 13 positions matching TRBD2. Germline V lookup: CDR1 SGDLS, CDR2 YYNGEE. This CDR3 comprises 17 residues. V lost 3 bases and J lost 7; bases outside the gene matches: 10. The CDR3 bases are TGTGCCAGCAGCGGATCTACTAGCGGGAGGGATAAAAATGAGCAGTTCTTC. Its translation: CASSGSTSGRDKNEQFF.